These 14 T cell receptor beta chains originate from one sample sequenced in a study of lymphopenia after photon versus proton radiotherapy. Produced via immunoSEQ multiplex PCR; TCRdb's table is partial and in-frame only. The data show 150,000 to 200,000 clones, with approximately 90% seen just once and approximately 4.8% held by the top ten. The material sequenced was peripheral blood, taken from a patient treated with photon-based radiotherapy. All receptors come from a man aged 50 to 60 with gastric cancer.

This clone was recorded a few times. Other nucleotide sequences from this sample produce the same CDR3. The chain's CDR3 is CASRPKTYGYTF. Written as DNA, the CDR3 is TGTGCCAGTAGGCCAAAAACCTATGGCTACACCTTC. The gene calls are TRBV19 and TRBJ1-2; D is uncertain. The CDR3 is 12 residues long. V dropped 6 bases and J dropped 4 bases, with 9 bases sitting between them. In germline, CDR1 is LNHDA, CDR2 SQIVND (reference sequence).

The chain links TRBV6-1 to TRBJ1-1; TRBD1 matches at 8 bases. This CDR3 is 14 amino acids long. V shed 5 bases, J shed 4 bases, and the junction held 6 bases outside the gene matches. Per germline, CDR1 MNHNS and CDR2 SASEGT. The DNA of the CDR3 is TGTGCCAGCAGTTCAGGGGGCCTCGGCACTGAAGCTTTCTTT. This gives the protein CASSSGGLGTEAFF.

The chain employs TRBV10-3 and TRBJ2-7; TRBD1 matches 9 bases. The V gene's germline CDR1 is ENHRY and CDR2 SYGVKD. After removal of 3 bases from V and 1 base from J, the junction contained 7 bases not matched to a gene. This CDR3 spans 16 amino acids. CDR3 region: CAISDPGTGLSYEQYF. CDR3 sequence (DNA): TGTGCCATCAGTGATCCCGGGACAGGGCTATCCTACGAGCAGTACTTC.

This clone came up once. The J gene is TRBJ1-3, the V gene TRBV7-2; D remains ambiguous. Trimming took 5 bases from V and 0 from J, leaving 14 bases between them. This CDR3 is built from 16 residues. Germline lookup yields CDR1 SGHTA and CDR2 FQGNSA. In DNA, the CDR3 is TGTGCCAGCAGCCCAAAGCACAGATACTCTGGAAACACCATATATTTT. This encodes CASSPKHRYSGNTIYF.

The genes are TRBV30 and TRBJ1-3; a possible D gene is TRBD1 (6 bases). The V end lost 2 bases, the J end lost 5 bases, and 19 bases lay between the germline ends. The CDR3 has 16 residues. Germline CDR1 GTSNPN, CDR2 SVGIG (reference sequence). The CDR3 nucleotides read TGTGCCTGGAGTACCGCCAGGACAGCCGTAAGAAACACCATATATTTT. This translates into CAWSTARTAVRNTIYF.

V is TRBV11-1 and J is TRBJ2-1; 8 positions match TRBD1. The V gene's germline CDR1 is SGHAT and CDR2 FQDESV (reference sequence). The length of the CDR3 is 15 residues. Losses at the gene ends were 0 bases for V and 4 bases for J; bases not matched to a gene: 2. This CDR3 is CASSLARGPYNEQFF. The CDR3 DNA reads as TGTGCCAGCAGCTTAGCCAGGGGGCCTTACAATGAGCAGTTCTTC.

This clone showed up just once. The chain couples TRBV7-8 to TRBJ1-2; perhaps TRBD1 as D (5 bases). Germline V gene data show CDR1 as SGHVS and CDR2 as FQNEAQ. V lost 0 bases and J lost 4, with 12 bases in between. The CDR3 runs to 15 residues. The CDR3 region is CASSLAGPGGYGYTF. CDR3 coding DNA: TGTGCCAGCAGCTTAGCGGGGCCGGGGGGCTATGGCTACACCTTC. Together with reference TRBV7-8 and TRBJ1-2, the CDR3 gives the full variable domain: GAGVSQSPRYKVAKRGQDVALRCDPISGHVSLFWYQQALGQGPEFLTYFQNEAQLDKSGLPSDRFFAERPEGSVSTLKIQRTQQEDSAVYLCASSLAGPGGYGYTFGSGTRLTVV.

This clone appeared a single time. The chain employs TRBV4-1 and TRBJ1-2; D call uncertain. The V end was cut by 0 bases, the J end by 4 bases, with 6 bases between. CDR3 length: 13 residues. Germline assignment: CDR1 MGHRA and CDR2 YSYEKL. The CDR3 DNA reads TGCGCCAGCAGCCAAGAAGGAATCTATGGCTACACCTTC. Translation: CASSQEGIYGYTF.

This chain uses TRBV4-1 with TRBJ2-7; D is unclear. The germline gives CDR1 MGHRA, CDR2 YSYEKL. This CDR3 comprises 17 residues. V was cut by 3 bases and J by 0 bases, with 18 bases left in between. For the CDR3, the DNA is TGCGCCAGCAGCCAGATAGGGATCCTGACGAGCTCCTACGAGCAGTACTTC. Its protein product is CASSQIGILTSSYEQYF.

The CDR3 reads CAIGRDNLDEQYF. The CDR3 region has the DNA TGTGCCATCGGAAGGGACAATCTGGACGAGCAGTACTTC. The chain employs TRBV10-3 and TRBJ2-7; weak D call: TRBD1 (6 bases). Germline assignment: CDR1 ENHRY and CDR2 SYGVKD. The CDR3 is 13 residues long. Trimming removed 8 bases from V and 5 bases from J, with 16 bases in between.

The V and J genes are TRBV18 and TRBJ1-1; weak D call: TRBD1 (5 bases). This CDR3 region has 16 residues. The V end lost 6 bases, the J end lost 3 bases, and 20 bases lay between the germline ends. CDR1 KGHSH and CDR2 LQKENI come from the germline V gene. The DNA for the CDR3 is TGTGCCAGCTCGCTTGACCCGGGGCGGGTCGACACTGAAGCTTTCTTT. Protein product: CASSLDPGRVDTEAFF. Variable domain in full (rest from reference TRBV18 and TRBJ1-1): NAGVMQNPRHLVRRRGQEARLRCSPMKGHSHVYWYRQLPEEGLKFMVYLQKENIIDESGMPKERFSAEFPKEGPSILRIQQVVRGDSAAYFCASSLDPGRVDTEAFFGQGTRLTVV.

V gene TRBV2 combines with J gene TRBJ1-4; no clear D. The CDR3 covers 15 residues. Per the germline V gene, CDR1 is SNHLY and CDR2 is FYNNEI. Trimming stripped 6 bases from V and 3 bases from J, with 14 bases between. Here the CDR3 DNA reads TGTGCCAGCAGGCAAGAGGGAATATCTAATGAAAAACTGTTTTTT. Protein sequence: CASRQEGISNEKLFF.

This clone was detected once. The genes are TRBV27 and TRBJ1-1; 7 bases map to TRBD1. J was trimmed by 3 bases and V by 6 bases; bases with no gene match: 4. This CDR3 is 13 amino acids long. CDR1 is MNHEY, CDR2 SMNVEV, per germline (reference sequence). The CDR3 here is CASSPDRDTEAFF. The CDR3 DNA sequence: TGTGCCAGCAGCCCAGACAGGGACACTGAAGCTTTCTTT.

This CDR3 is CAISESALVSDNEQFF. Here the CDR3 DNA reads TGTGCCATCAGTGAGTCGGCACTAGTATCCGACAATGAGCAGTTCTTC. This chain connects TRBV10-3 to TRBJ2-1; the D gene is possibly TRBD2 (5 bases). This CDR3 contains 16 residues. Per germline, CDR1 ENHRY and CDR2 SYGVKD. The V gene lost 0 bases and the J gene lost 5 bases, with 14 bases spanning the gap.